These 2 T cell receptor beta chains were all obtained from the same sample, sequenced in a study of vaccination effects on CD4 cells after COVID-19. Ahead of sequencing, the ViraFEST assay grew antigen-specific CD4+ T cells using viral peptide pools. Subsequent to a culture period of more than 8 days, CD4+ T cells were isolated. Libraries were prepared by immunoSEQ multiplex PCR; TCRdb keeps only in-frame clonotypes and omits some of them. The sample holds 11,000 to 15,000 clones, approximately 82% seen once. For these receptors, no antigen is known. Material: CD4+ T cells from PBMCs cultured with HCoV-229E spike peptides, obtained before COVID-19 vaccination. These receptors were taken from a human donor who received a COVID-19 vaccine.

This rearrangement joins TRBV12-3 or TRBV12-4 to TRBJ2-5, with TRBD1 matching over 8 bases. The J segment lost 5 bases and the V segment lost 1 base, leaving 0 bases of the junction unmatched. This CDR3 has 13 amino acids. CDR3 in amino acids: CASSLGDRETQYF. The CDR3 region has the DNA TGTGCCAGCAGTTTAGGGGACAGGGAGACCCAGTACTTC.

This clone appeared once. The V gene is TRBV28, the J gene TRBJ1-2; no reliable D call. CDR1 MDHEN and CDR2 SYDVKM come from the germline V gene. The CDR3 runs 13 residues. Trimming removed 8 bases at V and 5 bases at J, with 15 bases between. CDR3 sequence (DNA): TGTGCCAGCCGCAACTCGATTTCGTATGGCTACACCTTC. Protein product: CASRNSISYGYTF.